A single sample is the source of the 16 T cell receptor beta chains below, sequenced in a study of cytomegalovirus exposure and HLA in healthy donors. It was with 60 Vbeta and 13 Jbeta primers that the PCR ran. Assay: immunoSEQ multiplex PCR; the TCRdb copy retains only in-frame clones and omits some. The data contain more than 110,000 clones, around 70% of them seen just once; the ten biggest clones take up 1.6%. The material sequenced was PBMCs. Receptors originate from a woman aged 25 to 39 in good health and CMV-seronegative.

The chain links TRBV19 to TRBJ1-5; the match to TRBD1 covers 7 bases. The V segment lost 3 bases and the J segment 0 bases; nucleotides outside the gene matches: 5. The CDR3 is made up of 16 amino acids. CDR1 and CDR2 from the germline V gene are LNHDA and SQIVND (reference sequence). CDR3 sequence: CASSISRGYSNQPQHF. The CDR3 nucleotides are TGTGCCAGTAGTATTTCCAGGGGGTATAGCAATCAGCCCCAGCATTTT. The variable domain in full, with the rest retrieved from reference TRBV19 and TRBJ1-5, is DGGITQSPKYLFRKEGQNVTLSCEQNLNHDAMYWYRQDPGQGLRLIYYSQIVNDFQKGDIAEGYSVSREKKESFPLTVTSAQKNPTAFYLCASSISRGYSNQPQHFGDGTRLSIL.

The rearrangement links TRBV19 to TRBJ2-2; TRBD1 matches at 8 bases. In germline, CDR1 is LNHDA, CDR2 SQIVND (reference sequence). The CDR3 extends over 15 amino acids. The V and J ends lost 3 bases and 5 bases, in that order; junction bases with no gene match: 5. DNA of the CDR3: TGTGCCAGTAGTATTGACAGGGGAAGAACCGGGGAGCTGTTTTTT. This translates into CASSIDRGRTGELFF.

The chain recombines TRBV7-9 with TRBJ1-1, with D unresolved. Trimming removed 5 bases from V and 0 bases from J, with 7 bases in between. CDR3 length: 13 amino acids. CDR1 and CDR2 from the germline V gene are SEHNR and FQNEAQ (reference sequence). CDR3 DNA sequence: TGTGCCAGCAGCCCTGAGATGAACACTGAAGCTTTCTTT. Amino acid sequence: CASSPEMNTEAFF.

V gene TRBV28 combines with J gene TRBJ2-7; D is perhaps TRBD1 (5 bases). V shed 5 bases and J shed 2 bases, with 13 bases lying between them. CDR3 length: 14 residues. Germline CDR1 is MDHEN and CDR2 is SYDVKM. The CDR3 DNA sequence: TGTGCCAGCAGTCAAGGACACCTCCCCTACGAGCAGTACGTC. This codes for CASSQGHLPYEQYV.

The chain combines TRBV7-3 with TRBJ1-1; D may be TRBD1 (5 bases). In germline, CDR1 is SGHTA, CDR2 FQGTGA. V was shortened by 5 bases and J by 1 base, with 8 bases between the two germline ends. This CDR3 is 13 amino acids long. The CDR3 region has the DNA TGTGCCAGCAGCAGGGGAACGAACACTGAAGCTTTCTTT. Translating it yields CASSRGTNTEAFF.

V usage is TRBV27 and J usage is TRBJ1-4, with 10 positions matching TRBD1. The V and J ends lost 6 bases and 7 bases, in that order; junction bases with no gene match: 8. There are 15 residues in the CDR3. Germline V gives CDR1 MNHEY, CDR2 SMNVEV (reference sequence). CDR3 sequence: CASRQRTGGGEKLFF. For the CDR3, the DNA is TGTGCCAGCAGGCAAAGGACAGGGGGAGGTGAAAAACTGTTTTTT.

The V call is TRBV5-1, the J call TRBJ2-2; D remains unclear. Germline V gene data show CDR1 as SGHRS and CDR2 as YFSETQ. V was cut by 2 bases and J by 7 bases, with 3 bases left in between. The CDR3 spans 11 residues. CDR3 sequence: CASSFSGELFF. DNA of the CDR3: TGCGCCAGCAGCTTTAGCGGGGAGCTGTTTTTT.

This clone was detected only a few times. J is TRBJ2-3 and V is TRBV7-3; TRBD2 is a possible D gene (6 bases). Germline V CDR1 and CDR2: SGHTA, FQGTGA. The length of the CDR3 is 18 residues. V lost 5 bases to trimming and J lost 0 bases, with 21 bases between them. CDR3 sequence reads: CASSPVVGGPPSTDTQYF. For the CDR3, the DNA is TGTGCCAGCAGCCCGGTTGTGGGAGGACCCCCTAGCACAGATACGCAGTATTTT.

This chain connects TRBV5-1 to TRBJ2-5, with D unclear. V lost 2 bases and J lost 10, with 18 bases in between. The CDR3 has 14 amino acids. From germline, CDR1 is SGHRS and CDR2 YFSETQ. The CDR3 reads CASSFDSSARNQYF. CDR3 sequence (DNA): TGCGCCAGCAGCTTTGATAGCTCCGCCCGTAACCAGTACTTC.

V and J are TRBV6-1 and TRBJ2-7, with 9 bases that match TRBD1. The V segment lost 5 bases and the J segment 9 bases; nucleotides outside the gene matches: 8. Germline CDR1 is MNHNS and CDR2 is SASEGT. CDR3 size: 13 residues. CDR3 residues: CASSPSGQGGQYF. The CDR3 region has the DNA TGTGCCAGCAGTCCCTCGGGACAGGGCGGGCAGTACTTC.

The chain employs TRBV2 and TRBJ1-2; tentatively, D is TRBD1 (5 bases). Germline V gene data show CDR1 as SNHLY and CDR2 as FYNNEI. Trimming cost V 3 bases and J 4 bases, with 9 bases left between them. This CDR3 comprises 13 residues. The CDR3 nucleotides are TGTGCCAGCAGTGAGGAGGGGAGCTATGGCTACACCTTC. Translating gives CASSEEGSYGYTF.

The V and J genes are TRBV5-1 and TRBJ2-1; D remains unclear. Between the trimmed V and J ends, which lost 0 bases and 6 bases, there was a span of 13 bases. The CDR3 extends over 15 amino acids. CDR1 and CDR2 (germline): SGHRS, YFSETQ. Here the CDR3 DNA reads TGCGCCAGCAGCTTGGCCTCAGGAACGGTCAATGAGCAGTTCTTC. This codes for CASSLASGTVNEQFF.

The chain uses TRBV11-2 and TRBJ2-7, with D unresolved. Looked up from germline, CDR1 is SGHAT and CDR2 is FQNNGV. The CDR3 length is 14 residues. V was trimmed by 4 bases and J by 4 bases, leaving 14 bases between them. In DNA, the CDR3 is TGTGCCAGCAGCTCTCTAGGTGGCCGATACGAGCAGTACTTC. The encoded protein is CASSSLGGRYEQYF.

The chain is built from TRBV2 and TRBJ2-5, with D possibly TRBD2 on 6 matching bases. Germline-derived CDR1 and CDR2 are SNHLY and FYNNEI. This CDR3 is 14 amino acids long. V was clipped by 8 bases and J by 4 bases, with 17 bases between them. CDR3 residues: CASPGLGGGETQYF. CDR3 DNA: TGTGCCAGCCCGGGTTTGGGGGGTGGAGAGACCCAGTACTTC.

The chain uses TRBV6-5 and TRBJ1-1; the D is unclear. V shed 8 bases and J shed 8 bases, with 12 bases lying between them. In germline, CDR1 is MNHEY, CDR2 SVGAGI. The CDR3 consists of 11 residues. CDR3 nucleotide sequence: TGTGCCAGCGGGAGGGCTCGGGAAGCTTTCTTT. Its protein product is CASGRAREAFF.

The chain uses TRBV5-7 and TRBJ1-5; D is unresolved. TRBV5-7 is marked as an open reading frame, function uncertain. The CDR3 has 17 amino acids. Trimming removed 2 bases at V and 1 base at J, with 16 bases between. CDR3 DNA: TGTGCCAGCAGCTTCGGGAGATTGGGGTTCAGCAATCAGCCCCAGCATTTT. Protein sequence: CASSFGRLGFSNQPQHF.